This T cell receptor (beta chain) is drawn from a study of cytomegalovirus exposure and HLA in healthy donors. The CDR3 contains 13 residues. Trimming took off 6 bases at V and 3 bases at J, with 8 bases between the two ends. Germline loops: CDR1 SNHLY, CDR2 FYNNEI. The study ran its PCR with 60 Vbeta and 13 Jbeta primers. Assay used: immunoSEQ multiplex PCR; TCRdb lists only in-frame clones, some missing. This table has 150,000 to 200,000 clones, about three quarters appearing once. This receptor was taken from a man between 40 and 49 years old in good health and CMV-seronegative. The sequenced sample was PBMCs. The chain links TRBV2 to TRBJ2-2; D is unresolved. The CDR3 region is CASRRSDTGELFF. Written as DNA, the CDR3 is TGTGCCAGCAGGAGAAGTGACACCGGGGAGCTGTTTTTT.